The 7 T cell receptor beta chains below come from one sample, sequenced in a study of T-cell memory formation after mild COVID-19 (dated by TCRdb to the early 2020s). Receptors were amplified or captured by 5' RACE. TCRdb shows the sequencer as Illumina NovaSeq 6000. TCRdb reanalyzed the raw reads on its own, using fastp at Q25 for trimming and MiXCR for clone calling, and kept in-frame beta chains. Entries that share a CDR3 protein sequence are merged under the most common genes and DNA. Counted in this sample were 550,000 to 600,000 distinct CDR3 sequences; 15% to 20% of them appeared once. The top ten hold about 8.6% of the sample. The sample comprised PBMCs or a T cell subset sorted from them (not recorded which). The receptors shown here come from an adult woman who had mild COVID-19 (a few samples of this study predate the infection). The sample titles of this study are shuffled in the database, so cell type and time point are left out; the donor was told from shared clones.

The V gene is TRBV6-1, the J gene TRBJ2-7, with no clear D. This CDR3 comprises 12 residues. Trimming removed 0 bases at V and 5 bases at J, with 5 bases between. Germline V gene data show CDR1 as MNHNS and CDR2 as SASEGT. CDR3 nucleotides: TGTGCCAGCAGTGAAGCGCACCACGAGCAGTACTTC. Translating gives CASSEAHHEQYF.

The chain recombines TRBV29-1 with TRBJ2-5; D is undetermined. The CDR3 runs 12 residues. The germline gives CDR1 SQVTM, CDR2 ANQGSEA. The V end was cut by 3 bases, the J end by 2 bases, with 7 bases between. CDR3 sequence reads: CSVDRPQETQYF. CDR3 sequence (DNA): TGCAGCGTTGACCGACCGCAAGAGACCCAGTACTTC.

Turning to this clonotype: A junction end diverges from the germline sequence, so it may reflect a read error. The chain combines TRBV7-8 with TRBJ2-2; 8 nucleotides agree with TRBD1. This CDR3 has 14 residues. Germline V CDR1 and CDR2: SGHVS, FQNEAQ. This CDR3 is CACRLETGAGELFF. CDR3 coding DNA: TGTGCCTGCAGATTAGAGACAGGGGCCGGGGAGCTGTTTTTT.

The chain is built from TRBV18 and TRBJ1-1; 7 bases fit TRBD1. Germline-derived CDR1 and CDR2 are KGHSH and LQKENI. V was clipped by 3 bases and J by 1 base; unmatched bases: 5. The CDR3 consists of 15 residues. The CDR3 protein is CASSPPGGGNTEAFF. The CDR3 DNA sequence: TGTGCCAGCTCACCTCCAGGGGGTGGGAACACTGAAGCTTTCTTT.

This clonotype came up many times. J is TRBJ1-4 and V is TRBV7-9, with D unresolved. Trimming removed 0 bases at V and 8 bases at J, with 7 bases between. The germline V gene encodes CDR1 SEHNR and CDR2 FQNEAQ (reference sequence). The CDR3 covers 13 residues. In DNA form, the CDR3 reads TGTGCCAGCAGCTTAGCGGAGGGCGAAAAACTGTTTTTT. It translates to CASSLAEGEKLFF.

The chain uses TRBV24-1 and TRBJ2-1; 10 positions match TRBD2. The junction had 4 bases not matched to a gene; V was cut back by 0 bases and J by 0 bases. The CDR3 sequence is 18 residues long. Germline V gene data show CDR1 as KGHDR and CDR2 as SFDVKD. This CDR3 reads CATSDLQREGSSYNEQFF. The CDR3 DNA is TGTGCCACCAGTGATTTGCAGCGGGAGGGGAGCTCCTACAATGAGCAGTTCTTC.

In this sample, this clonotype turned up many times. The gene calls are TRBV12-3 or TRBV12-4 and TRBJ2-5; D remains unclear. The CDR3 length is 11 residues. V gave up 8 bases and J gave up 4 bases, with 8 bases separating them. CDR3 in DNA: TGTGCCAGCGGTCCTCGAGAGACCCAGTACTTC. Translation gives CASGPRETQYF.